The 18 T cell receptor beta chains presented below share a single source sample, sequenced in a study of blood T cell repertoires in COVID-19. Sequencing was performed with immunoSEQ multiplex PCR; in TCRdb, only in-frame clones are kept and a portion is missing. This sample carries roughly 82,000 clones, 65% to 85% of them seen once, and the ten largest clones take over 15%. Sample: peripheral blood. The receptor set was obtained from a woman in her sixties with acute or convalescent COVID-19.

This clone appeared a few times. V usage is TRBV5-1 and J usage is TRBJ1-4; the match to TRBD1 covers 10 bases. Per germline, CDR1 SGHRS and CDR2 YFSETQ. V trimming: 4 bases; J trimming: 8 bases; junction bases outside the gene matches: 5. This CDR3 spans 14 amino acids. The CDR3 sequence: CASSRGQGTEKLFF. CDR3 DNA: TGCGCCAGCAGCAGGGGACAGGGGACAGAAAAACTGTTTTTT.

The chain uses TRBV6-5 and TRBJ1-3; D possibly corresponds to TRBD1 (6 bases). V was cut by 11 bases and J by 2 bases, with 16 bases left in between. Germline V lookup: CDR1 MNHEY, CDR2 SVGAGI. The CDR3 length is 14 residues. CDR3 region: CAVNQGFAGNTIYF. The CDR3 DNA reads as TGTGCCGTCAATCAGGGGTTCGCTGGAAACACCATATATTTT.

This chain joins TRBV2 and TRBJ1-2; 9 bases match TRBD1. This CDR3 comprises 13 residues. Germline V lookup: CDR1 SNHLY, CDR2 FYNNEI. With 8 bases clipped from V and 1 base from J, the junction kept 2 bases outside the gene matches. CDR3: CASRDRDNYGYTF. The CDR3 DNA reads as TGTGCCAGCCGGGACAGGGATAACTATGGCTACACCTTC.

In DNA form, the CDR3 reads TGTGCCAGCAGCGTAGGGGCGGGGGTAGAAGGTGAGCAGTTCTTC. It translates to CASSVGAGVEGEQFF. The chain links TRBV9 to TRBJ2-1; 7 positions match TRBD2. The CDR3 covers 15 residues. The J segment lost 9 bases and the V segment lost 0 bases, leaving 9 bases of the junction unmatched. Germline CDR1 and CDR2: SGDLS and YYNGEE.

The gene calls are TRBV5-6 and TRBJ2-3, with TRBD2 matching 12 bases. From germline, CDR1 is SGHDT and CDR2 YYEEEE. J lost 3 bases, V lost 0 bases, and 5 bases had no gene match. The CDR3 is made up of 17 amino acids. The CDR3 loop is CASSLGALAGGTDTQYF. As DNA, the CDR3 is TGTGCCAGCAGCTTGGGGGCCCTAGCGGGAGGGACAGATACGCAGTATTTT.

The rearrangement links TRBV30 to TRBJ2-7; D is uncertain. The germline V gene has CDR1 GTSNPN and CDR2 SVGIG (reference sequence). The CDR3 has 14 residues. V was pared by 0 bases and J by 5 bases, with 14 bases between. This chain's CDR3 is CAWSVSALRDEQYF. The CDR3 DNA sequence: TGTGCCTGGAGTGTAAGTGCCCTAAGAGACGAGCAGTACTTC.

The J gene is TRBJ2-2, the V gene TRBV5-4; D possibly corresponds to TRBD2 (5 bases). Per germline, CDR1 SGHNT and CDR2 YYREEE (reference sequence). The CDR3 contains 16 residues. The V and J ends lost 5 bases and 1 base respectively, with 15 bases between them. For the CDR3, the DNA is TGTGCCAGCAGGTCGGGCGAGCGGCGGAACACCGGGGAGCTGTTTTTT. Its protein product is CASRSGERRNTGELFF.

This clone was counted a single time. The CDR3, as DNA: TGTGCCTGGAGTGTACTTCGGTCGGGGACAGGAGATTCACCCCTCCACTTT. Protein: CAWSVLRSGTGDSPLHF. The V gene is TRBV30, the J gene TRBJ1-6; TRBD1 agrees at 8 bases. The CDR3 contains 17 residues. V was pared by 0 bases and J by 8 bases, with 12 bases of the junction left unmatched. CDR1 is GTSNPN, CDR2 SVGIG, per germline (reference sequence).

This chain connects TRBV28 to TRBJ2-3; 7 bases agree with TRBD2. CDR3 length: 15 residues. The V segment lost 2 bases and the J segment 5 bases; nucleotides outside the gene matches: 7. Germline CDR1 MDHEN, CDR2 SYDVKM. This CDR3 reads CASSLVWRGLDTQYF. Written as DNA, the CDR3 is TGTGCCAGCAGTTTAGTGTGGCGGGGGTTAGATACGCAGTATTTT.

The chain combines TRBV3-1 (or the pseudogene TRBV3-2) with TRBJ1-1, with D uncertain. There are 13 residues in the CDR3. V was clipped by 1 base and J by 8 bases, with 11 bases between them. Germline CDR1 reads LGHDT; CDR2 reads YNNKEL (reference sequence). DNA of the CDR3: TGTGCCAGCAGCCAAGTTGGTTTGAGCGAAGCTTTCTTT. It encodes CASSQVGLSEAFF.

This chain's CDR3 is CASSITGGRGYPSGNTIYF. The CDR3 DNA is TGTGCCAGTAGTATCACCGGGGGCAGGGGGTACCCCTCTGGAAACACCATATATTTT. J is TRBJ1-3 and V is TRBV19; 7 nucleotides match TRBD1. The V and J ends lost 3 bases and 0 bases, in that order; junction bases with no gene match: 14. The CDR3 is 19 amino acids. Germline assignment: CDR1 LNHDA and CDR2 SQIVND (reference sequence).

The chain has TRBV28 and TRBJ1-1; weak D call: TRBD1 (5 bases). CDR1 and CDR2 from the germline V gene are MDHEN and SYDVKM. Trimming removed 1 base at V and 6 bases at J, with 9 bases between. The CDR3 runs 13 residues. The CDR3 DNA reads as TGTGCCAGCAGTTTATTGAGCAGGGCTGAAGCTTTCTTT. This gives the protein CASSLLSRAEAFF.

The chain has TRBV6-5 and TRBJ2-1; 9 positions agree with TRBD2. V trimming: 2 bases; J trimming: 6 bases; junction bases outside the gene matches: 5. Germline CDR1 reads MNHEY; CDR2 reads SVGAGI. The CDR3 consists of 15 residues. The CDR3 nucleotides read TGTGCCAGCAGTTACGGCGGGAGGGAGGTCAATGAGCAGTTCTTC. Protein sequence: CASSYGGREVNEQFF.

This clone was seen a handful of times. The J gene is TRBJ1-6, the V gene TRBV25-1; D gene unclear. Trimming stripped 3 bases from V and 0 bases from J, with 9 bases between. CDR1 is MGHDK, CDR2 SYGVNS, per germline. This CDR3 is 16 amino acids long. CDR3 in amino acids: CASSDRHGSYNSPLHF. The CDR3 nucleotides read TGTGCCAGCAGTGACCGACACGGCTCCTATAATTCACCCCTCCACTTT.

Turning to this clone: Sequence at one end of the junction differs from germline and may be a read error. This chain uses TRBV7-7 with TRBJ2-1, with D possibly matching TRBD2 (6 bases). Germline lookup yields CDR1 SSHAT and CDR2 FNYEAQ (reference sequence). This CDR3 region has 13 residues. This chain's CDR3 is CASSPGLNNEQFF. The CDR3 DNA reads TGTGCTAGCAGCCCGGGACTCAACAATGAGCAGTTCTTC.

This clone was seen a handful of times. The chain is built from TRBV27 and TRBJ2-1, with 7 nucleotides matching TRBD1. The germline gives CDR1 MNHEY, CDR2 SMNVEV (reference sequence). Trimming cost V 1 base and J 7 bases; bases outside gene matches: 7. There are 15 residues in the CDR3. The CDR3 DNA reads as TGTGCCAGCAGTTTATATCTAGGGGGCTCGAATGAGCAGTTCTTC. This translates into CASSLYLGGSNEQFF.

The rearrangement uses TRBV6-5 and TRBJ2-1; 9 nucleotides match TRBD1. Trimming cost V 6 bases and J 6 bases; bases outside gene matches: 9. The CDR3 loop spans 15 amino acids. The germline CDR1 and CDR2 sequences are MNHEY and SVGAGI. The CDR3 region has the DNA TGTGCCAGCAGCACAACCGGGACAGGGAGCAATGAGCAGTTCTTC. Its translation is CASSTTGTGSNEQFF.

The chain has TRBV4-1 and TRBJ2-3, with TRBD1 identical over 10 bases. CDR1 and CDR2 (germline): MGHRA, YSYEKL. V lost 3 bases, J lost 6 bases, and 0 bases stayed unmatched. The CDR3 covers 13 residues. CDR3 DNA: TGCGCCAGCAGCCAGGACAGGGGGGATACGCAGTATTTT. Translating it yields CASSQDRGDTQYF.